Below, 19 T cell receptor beta chains from the same sample are listed, as sequenced in a study of cytotoxic CD8 clonotypes in ibrutinib-treated CLL. Profiling relied on immunoSEQ multiplex PCR, and the TCRdb table lists in-frame clones only, not all of them. This table has 130,000 or so clones, approximately 77% appearing once. The sequencing here drew on PBMCs, taken after 12 months of ibrutinib treatment. The receptors were gathered from a human donor with chronic lymphocytic leukemia.

The gene calls are TRBV7-9 and TRBJ2-2; possible D gene TRBD1, 6 bases. V was cut by 1 base and J by 2 bases, with 14 bases left in between. CDR3 size: 17 residues. Germline loops: CDR1 SEHNR, CDR2 FQNEAQ (reference sequence). CDR3 residues: CASSLVLRTANTGELFF. CDR3 bases: TGTGCCAGCAGCTTAGTCCTCCGGACAGCCAACACCGGGGAGCTGTTTTTT.

The chain employs TRBV7-9 and TRBJ1-3; no firm D call. Germline CDR1 SEHNR, CDR2 FQNEAQ (reference sequence). The CDR3 has 18 residues. Trimming took 5 bases from V and 2 from J, leaving 22 bases between them. The CDR3 DNA is TGTGCCAGCAGCCCATACATCCAGGCCGGAAAAACTGGAAACACCATATATTTT. This encodes CASSPYIQAGKTGNTIYF.

This sequence joins TRBV15 and TRBJ2-4, with TRBD1 matching 7 bases. CDR3 length equals 13 residues. Germline lookup yields CDR1 LNHNV and CDR2 YYDKDF (reference sequence). Germline trimming cut 2 bases from V and 10 bases from J; bases unmatched to any gene: 5. Written as DNA, the CDR3 is TGTGCCACCAGCAGAATTATGACAGGGATTCAGTACTTC. It translates to CATSRIMTGIQYF.

This clone was recorded once. This chain connects TRBV7-3 to TRBJ2-1; D is tentatively TRBD1 or TRBD2 (5 bases each). The CDR3 runs to 13 residues. CDR1 and CDR2 (germline): SGHTA, FQGTGA. V lost 0 bases and J lost 10, with 10 bases in between. The CDR3 bases are TGTGCCAGCAGCTTAACCACCTGGGGGGAGCAGTTCTTC. Amino acid sequence: CASSLTTWGEQFF.

The gene calls are TRBV28 and TRBJ2-1; TRBD2 matches at 9 bases. CDR3 length: 16 amino acids. The ends lost 7 bases at V and 9 bases at J; junction bases unmatched: 16. Germline V gives CDR1 MDHEN, CDR2 SYDVKM. CDR3 protein: CASNRVLAGARGEQFF. Written as DNA, the CDR3 is TGTGCCAGCAATAGAGTCTTAGCGGGAGCACGCGGTGAGCAGTTCTTC. The full variable domain, with the rest looked up from reference TRBV28 and TRBJ2-1, is DVKVTQSSRYLVKRTGEKVFLECVQDMDHENMFWYRQDPGLGLRLIYFSYDVKMKEKGDIPEGYSVSREKKERFSLILESASTNQTSMYLCASNRVLAGARGEQFFGPGTRLTVL.

The CDR3 bases are TGTGCCAGCAGTCAAATGGACAGGGGCTTGTTCAATGAGCAGTTCTTC. As protein: CASSQMDRGLFNEQFF. The chain couples TRBV9 to TRBJ2-1, with 9 bases fitting TRBD1. V lost 5 bases, J lost 6 bases, and 12 bases stayed unmatched. Germline loops: CDR1 SGDLS, CDR2 YYNGEE. The CDR3 consists of 16 residues. Complete variable domain (other parts from reference TRBV9 and TRBJ2-1): DSGVTQTPKHLITATGQRVTLRCSPRSGDLSVYWYQQSLDQGLQFLIQYYNGEERAKGNILERFSAQQFPDLHSELNLSSLELGDSALYFCASSQMDRGLFNEQFFGPGTRLTVL.

This clone has ten or more counts. The V and J genes are TRBV5-4 and TRBJ1-6, with a tentative D call TRBD1 (5 bases). The CDR3 runs to 14 residues. The germline V gene has CDR1 SGHNT and CDR2 YYREEE (reference sequence). Trimming took 4 bases from V and 6 from J, leaving 11 bases between them. CDR3 bases: TGTGCCAGCAGCAGGGAGCAGGGTAATTCACCCCTCCACTTT. Translated: CASSREQGNSPLHF.

This clone has at least ten counts. V gene TRBV5-4 combines with J gene TRBJ1-5, with D unclear. The CDR3 loop spans 15 amino acids. Germline CDR1 and CDR2: SGHNT and YYREEE (reference sequence). V lost 4 bases and J 8 bases, leaving 19 bases between the germline ends. DNA for the CDR3: TGTGCCAGCAGCCCCCTACCAGATCCGATGGAGCCCCAGCATTTT. It is translated as CASSPLPDPMEPQHF.

The rearrangement links TRBV4-2 to TRBJ1-3; D gene ambiguous. CDR3 length: 15 residues. V was cut by 4 bases and J by 0 bases, with 10 bases left in between. Germline CDR1 is LGHNA and CDR2 is YNFKEQ. CDR3 nucleotides: TGTGCCAGCAGCCCATTACAGTTCTCTGGAAACACCATATATTTT. Protein: CASSPLQFSGNTIYF.

This chain links TRBV18 with TRBJ2-7; D possibly corresponds to TRBD1 (5 bases). The CDR3 is 13 residues long. Trimming stripped 3 bases from V and 5 bases from J, with 11 bases between. Germline CDR1 reads KGHSH; CDR2 reads LQKENI. CDR3 in DNA: TGTGCCAGCTCACCCCTTGGGGCGCACGAGCAGTACTTC. This gives the protein CASSPLGAHEQYF.

The chain employs TRBV7-8 and TRBJ2-7, with 8 bases lining up with TRBD1. V lost 5 bases, J lost 0 bases, and 12 bases stayed unmatched. Germline loops: CDR1 SGHVS, CDR2 FQNEAQ. The CDR3 spans 17 residues. The CDR3 bases are TGTGCCAGCAGCAAAGGACAGGGTTCAGCAGGCTCCTACGAGCAGTACTTC. Translated, it gives CASSKGQGSAGSYEQYF.

V usage is TRBV7-9 and J usage is TRBJ2-3, with D tentatively TRBD1 or TRBD2 (5 bases each). Trimming pared 6 bases from V and 11 bases from J, leaving 15 bases between. This CDR3 region has 12 residues. CDR1 and CDR2 (germline): SEHNR, FQNEAQ (reference sequence). CDR3 amino acids: CASSSGPAEQYF. In nucleotides, the CDR3 is TGTGCCAGCAGTTCGGGACCCGCAGAGCAGTATTTT. Together with reference TRBV7-9 and TRBJ2-3, the CDR3 gives the full variable domain: DTGVSQNPRHKITKRGQNVTFRCDPISEHNRLYWYRQTLGQGPEFLTYFQNEAQLEKSRLLSDRFSAERPKGSFSTLEIQRTEQGDSAMYLCASSSGPAEQYFGPGTRLTVL.

The chain couples TRBV29-1 to TRBJ1-1; 8 bases match TRBD1. Unmatched junction bases numbered 2, after V lost 1 base and J lost 1 base. This CDR3 contains 14 residues. The germline V gene encodes CDR1 SQVTM and CDR2 ANQGSEA. Here the CDR3 reads CSVEAGTGNTEAFF. CDR3 nucleotide sequence: TGCAGCGTTGAAGCGGGGACAGGGAACACTGAAGCTTTCTTT.

This chain joins TRBV11-1 and TRBJ2-7; possibly TRBD1 or TRBD2 for D (5 bases each). Trimming left V 1 base short and J 4 bases short, with 8 bases between. Per germline, CDR1 SGHAT and CDR2 FQDESV (reference sequence). There are 13 residues in the CDR3. This CDR3 reads CASSLVGTYEQYF. The CDR3 DNA reads TGTGCCAGCAGCTTAGTGGGGACGTACGAGCAGTACTTC.

Here the CDR3 DNA reads TGCGCCAGCAGCCAAGAGGTAGCGGGAGGTAGATACGAGCAGTACTTC. Amino acid sequence: CASSQEVAGGRYEQYF. The chain employs TRBV4-3 and TRBJ2-7; TRBD2 matches at 10 bases. J was trimmed by 4 bases and V by 0 bases; bases with no gene match: 6. Germline V gene sequence: CDR1 LGHNA, CDR2 YSLEER. CDR3 length: 16 amino acids.

V gene TRBV19 combines with J gene TRBJ1-1; no clear D gene. V lost 6 bases to trimming and J lost 5 bases, with 10 bases between them. The length of the CDR3 is 12 residues. The germline gives CDR1 LNHDA, CDR2 SQIVND (reference sequence). The CDR3 coding sequence is TGTGCCAGTAGCGGAGTTATGACTGAAGCTTTCTTT. Its protein is CASSGVMTEAFF.

The rearrangement links TRBV18 to TRBJ2-7; no firm D call. There are 13 residues in the CDR3. Trimming removed 2 bases from V and 3 bases from J, with 8 bases in between. Per the germline V gene, CDR1 is KGHSH and CDR2 is LQKENI. The CDR3 sequence: CASSPGEGYEQYF. The CDR3 nucleotides read TGTGCCAGCTCACCAGGGGAAGGCTACGAGCAGTACTTC.

This chain connects TRBV5-1 to TRBJ2-7, with a weak D call TRBD1 (6 bases). The V end was cut by 3 bases, the J end by 1 base, with 14 bases between. The CDR3 extends over 15 amino acids. Per germline, CDR1 SGHRS and CDR2 YFSETQ. Here the CDR3 reads CASSYGTSNSYEQYF. CDR3 nucleotide sequence: TGCGCCAGCAGCTACGGGACATCAAATTCCTACGAGCAGTACTTC. The whole variable domain, remainder taken from reference TRBV5-1 and TRBJ2-7, is KAGVTQTPRYLIKTRGQQVTLSCSPISGHRSVSWYQQTPGQGLQFLFEYFSETQRNKGNFPGRFSGRQFSNSRSEMNVSTLELGDSALYLCASSYGTSNSYEQYFGPGTRLTVT.

The V gene is TRBV5-8, the J gene TRBJ1-2; D is undetermined. The CDR3 covers 12 residues. Trimming pared 1 base from V and 8 bases from J, leaving 9 bases between. Per germline, CDR1 SGHTS and CDR2 YDEGEE. The CDR3 sequence is CASSLMGVGYTF. The CDR3 DNA reads as TGTGCCAGCAGCTTGATGGGCGTCGGCTACACCTTC. Together with reference TRBV5-8 and TRBJ1-2, the CDR3 gives the full variable domain: EAGVTQSPTHLIKTRGQQATLRCSPISGHTSVYWYQQALGLGLQFLLWYDEGEERNRGNFPPRFSGRQFPNYSSELNVNALELEDSALYLCASSLMGVGYTFGSGTRLTVV.